This is a list of T cell receptor beta chains from one sample in a study of CD8 T cells in ankylosing spondylitis. TCRdb analysed the 5' RACE reads with MiXCR anew, one entry per CDR3 protein. The table records fewer than 200,000 distinct CDR3 sequences, around 20% of them present only once. The sequenced sample was blood, either unsorted or a sorted T cell fraction (not recorded which). These receptors all come from a male donor with ankylosing spondylitis or in good health (not recorded which). Each CDR3 is given with its conserved first and last residue. The order of the fields is CDR3 DNA, CDR3 protein, clone size, J gene, V gene, D gene. The D gene is left open where the match is weak. The size field is filled for only some rows; it gives once, few, many or a size class.

CDR3nt: TGTGCCAGCACCGAATCGGGTACCTACAATGAGCAGTTCTTC; CDR3aa: CASTESGTYNEQFF; abundance: many; j_gene: TRBJ2-1; v_gene: TRBV4-2; d_gene: -
CDR3nt: TGCGCCTCCCAAATGTCAAGCGGGAGAGGGACTGAGCAGTTCTTC; CDR3aa: CASQMSSGRGTEQFF; abundance: many; j_gene: TRBJ2-1; v_gene: TRBV5-1; d_gene: TRBD2
CDR3nt: TGTGCCAGCAGTTATGACAGGGACACTGAAGCTTTCTTT; CDR3aa: CASSYDRDTEAFF; abundance: many; j_gene: TRBJ1-1; v_gene: TRBV6-5; d_gene: TRBD1
CDR3nt: TGCGCCAGCAGTCCGGACGGGGGCTCCTACAATGAGCAGTTCTTC; CDR3aa: CASSPDGGSYNEQFF; abundance: -; j_gene: TRBJ2-1; v_gene: TRBV5-1; d_gene: -
CDR3nt: TGTGCCAGCAGTGACCTGACTTGGGAGCAGTTCTTC; CDR3aa: CASSDLTWEQFF; abundance: -; j_gene: TRBJ2-1; v_gene: TRBV2; d_gene: -
CDR3nt: TGTGCCACCACCCGGGACGGTTACAATGAGCAGTTCTTC; CDR3aa: CATTRDGYNEQFF; abundance: many; j_gene: TRBJ2-1; v_gene: TRBV24-1; d_gene: -
CDR3nt: TGTGCCAGCAGAAAGGGAGGCGGGAGGGCCAATGAGCAGTTCTTC; CDR3aa: CASRKGGGRANEQFF; abundance: -; j_gene: TRBJ2-1; v_gene: TRBV12-3/TRBV12-4; d_gene: TRBD2
CDR3nt: TGCAGTGCTAGTAGAAGCGGAAAAGAGACCCAGTACTTC; CDR3aa: CSASRSGKETQYF; abundance: -; j_gene: TRBJ2-5; v_gene: TRBV20-1; d_gene: -
CDR3nt: TGCGCCAGCCGGGGACTAGCGGGAGACGGGGAGCTGTTTTTT; CDR3aa: CASRGLAGDGELFF; abundance: -; j_gene: TRBJ2-2; v_gene: TRBV5-1; d_gene: TRBD2
CDR3nt: TGTGCCAGCTCACGCGGACACGGCCAGAACACTGAAGCTTTCTTT; CDR3aa: CASSRGHGQNTEAFF; abundance: -; j_gene: TRBJ1-1; v_gene: TRBV18; d_gene: -
CDR3nt: TGCGCCAGCAGCTTAGGGGAGCTGTTTTTT; CDR3aa: CASSLGELFF; abundance: many; j_gene: TRBJ2-2; v_gene: TRBV5-1; d_gene: -
CDR3nt: TGTGCCAGCAGTTACTCGGAAGGAGTAGCGGGAGGCGCGACCTCCTACGAGCAGTACTTC; CDR3aa: CASSYSEGVAGGATSYEQYF; abundance: many; j_gene: TRBJ2-7; v_gene: TRBV6-2/TRBV6-3; d_gene: TRBD2
CDR3nt: TGTGCCAGCAGAAATTCGGACCGGCCTGAGCAGTACTTC; CDR3aa: CASRNSDRPEQYF; abundance: -; j_gene: TRBJ2-7; v_gene: TRBV6-6; d_gene: -
CDR3nt: TGTGCCAGCAGCTCTCCGACTAGCGGGGGGCGCGGGGGACCCTACGAGCAGTACTTC; CDR3aa: CASSSPTSGGRGGPYEQYF; abundance: -; j_gene: TRBJ2-7; v_gene: TRBV11-2; d_gene: TRBD2
CDR3nt: TGTGCCAGCAGCTTAGAACAGTCTGGAAACACCATATATTTT; CDR3aa: CASSLEQSGNTIYF; abundance: -; j_gene: TRBJ1-3; v_gene: TRBV13; d_gene: -
CDR3nt: TGTGCCAGCAGTTCCTCGGGACCTGCCAGCGAGACCCAGTACTTC; CDR3aa: CASSSSGPASETQYF; abundance: few; j_gene: TRBJ2-5; v_gene: TRBV6-5; d_gene: -
CDR3nt: TGTGCCAGCAGCCCAATGAGGCCTAGCGGGAACTTAGGGGAGACCCAGTACTTC; CDR3aa: CASSPMRPSGNLGETQYF; abundance: many; j_gene: TRBJ2-5; v_gene: TRBV7-3; d_gene: TRBD2
CDR3nt: TGTGCCAGCAGCCCCCCGGAGTGGCTGATTAGGTTCCAGAATCAGCCCCAGCATTTT; CDR3aa: CASSPPEWLIRFQNQPQHF; abundance: -; j_gene: TRBJ1-5; v_gene: TRBV28; d_gene: -
CDR3nt: TGTGCCAGGACTAGCGGGAGTGGCTGCGAAGGCTACAATGAGCAGTTCTTC; CDR3aa: CARTSGSGCEGYNEQFF; abundance: many; j_gene: TRBJ2-1; v_gene: TRBV21-1; d_gene: -
CDR3nt: TGTGCCAGCAGCCGTTCCCCGGCGGGCACTGAAGCTTTCTTT; CDR3aa: CASSRSPAGTEAFF; abundance: many; j_gene: TRBJ1-1; v_gene: TRBV12-3/TRBV12-4; d_gene: -
CDR3nt: TGTGCCAGCAGTTACGTGTCTAGCGGGACGGGGAGCCTCTACAATGAGCAGTTCTTC; CDR3aa: CASSYVSSGTGSLYNEQFF; abundance: few; j_gene: TRBJ2-1; v_gene: TRBV6-5; d_gene: TRBD2
CDR3nt: TGTGCCAGCAGTCGGACAGTCCAAGAGACCCAGTACTTC; CDR3aa: CASSRTVQETQYF; abundance: many; j_gene: TRBJ2-5; v_gene: TRBV6-1; d_gene: -
CDR3nt: TGTGCCAGCAGTTCCGCTGACTTCTCCCGGGGTGAGCAGTTCTTC; CDR3aa: CASSSADFSRGEQFF; abundance: -; j_gene: TRBJ2-1; v_gene: TRBV28; d_gene: -
CDR3nt: TGTGCCAGCAGCCCCCGTTCACGCGCACAGTTCTTC; CDR3aa: CASSPRSRAQFF; abundance: -; j_gene: TRBJ2-1; v_gene: TRBV7-8; d_gene: -
CDR3nt: TGTGCCAGCAGGCAAACTAGCGGCTCCTACAATGAGCAGTTCTTC; CDR3aa: CASRQTSGSYNEQFF; abundance: many; j_gene: TRBJ2-1; v_gene: TRBV2; d_gene: TRBD2
CDR3nt: TGTGCCAGCACAATAGAACAGGGACCCGGGGAGCTGTTTTTT; CDR3aa: CASTIEQGPGELFF; abundance: -; j_gene: TRBJ2-2; v_gene: TRBV2; d_gene: -
CDR3nt: TGTGCCTTGGGCAGTAACTATGGCTACACCTTC; CDR3aa: CALGSNYGYTF; abundance: once; j_gene: TRBJ1-2; v_gene: TRBV7-9; d_gene: -
CDR3nt: TGTGCCATCAGGAGCGGGGACAGGGGGCCCTCTAATGAAAAACTGTTTTTT; CDR3aa: CAIRSGDRGPSNEKLFF; abundance: many; j_gene: TRBJ1-4; v_gene: TRBV10-3; d_gene: TRBD1
CDR3nt: TGCAGCGCCGACGGCCCCTGGGGCTACACCTTC; CDR3aa: CSADGPWGYTF; abundance: many; j_gene: TRBJ1-2; v_gene: TRBV29-1; d_gene: -
CDR3nt: TGTGCCAGCAGCGGCCGGATTGGGGGCGGCACAGATACGCAGTATTTT; CDR3aa: CASSGRIGGGTDTQYF; abundance: once; j_gene: TRBJ2-3; v_gene: TRBV13; d_gene: -
CDR3nt: TGTGCCATCAGTGAGGGACAGAAGATTGAAGCTTTCTTT; CDR3aa: CAISEGQKIEAFF; abundance: few; j_gene: TRBJ1-1; v_gene: TRBV10-3; d_gene: -
CDR3nt: TGTGCCAGCTCACCACCGGAGGCAGCAGTGGAGACCCAGTACTTC; CDR3aa: CASSPPEAAVETQYF; abundance: -; j_gene: TRBJ2-5; v_gene: TRBV18; d_gene: -
CDR3nt: TGCGCCAGCAGCTTGGACTTAACGGTCTACGAGCAGTACTTC; CDR3aa: CASSLDLTVYEQYF; abundance: -; j_gene: TRBJ2-7; v_gene: TRBV5-1; d_gene: -
CDR3nt: TGTGCCATCAGTGAGTTGGACAGGTCTGGAAACACCATATATTTT; CDR3aa: CAISELDRSGNTIYF; abundance: once; j_gene: TRBJ1-3; v_gene: TRBV10-3; d_gene: TRBD1
CDR3nt: TGTGCCAGCAGCACCGACAGGGCTTATTACAATGAGCAGTTCTTC; CDR3aa: CASSTDRAYYNEQFF; abundance: many; j_gene: TRBJ2-1; v_gene: TRBV28; d_gene: TRBD1
CDR3nt: TGTGCCAGCAGTTCTCCGGGACAGGGCCACGAAGGCTACACCTTC; CDR3aa: CASSSPGQGHEGYTF; abundance: many; j_gene: TRBJ1-2; v_gene: TRBV12-3/TRBV12-4; d_gene: TRBD1
CDR3nt: TGTGCCAGCAGTGCCCTCGGGACAGGGGATAGCAATCAGCCCCAGCATTTT; CDR3aa: CASSALGTGDSNQPQHF; abundance: many; j_gene: TRBJ1-5; v_gene: TRBV25-1; d_gene: TRBD1
CDR3nt: TGCAGTGCTAGGGACAGGAACACTGAAGCTTTCTTT; CDR3aa: CSARDRNTEAFF; abundance: -; j_gene: TRBJ1-1; v_gene: TRBV20-1; d_gene: -
CDR3nt: TGTGCCATCAGTGAGTCTACTAACTATGGCTACACCTTC; CDR3aa: CAISESTNYGYTF; abundance: few; j_gene: TRBJ1-2; v_gene: TRBV10-3; d_gene: -
CDR3nt: TGTGCCAGCAGCTTACGGCCCAGGACGGATGGTTACACAGATACGCAGTATTTT; CDR3aa: CASSLRPRTDGYTDTQYF; abundance: -; j_gene: TRBJ2-3; v_gene: TRBV11-2; d_gene: -